This record concerns one TCR beta chain sequence. This sample was included in a study of cytomegalovirus exposure and HLA in healthy donors. Primers for the PCR totalled 60 Vbeta and 13 Jbeta. Measured with immunoSEQ multiplex PCR; TCRdb has only the in-frame clones, and not every one. The sample has 200,000 to 250,000 clones, around 83% seen once. Trimming took off 4 bases at V and 7 bases at J, with 17 bases between the two ends. The germline V gene has CDR1 SGHAT and CDR2 FQNNGV. CDR3 length: 15 residues. The TCR comes from a girl aged 5-17 years in good health and CMV-seronegative. Sequenced sample: PBMCs. The rearrangement joins TRBV11-2 to TRBJ1-5; D is unclear. The CDR3 sequence is CASSYREGWRQPQHF. The CDR3 DNA reads as TGTGCCAGCAGCTATAGGGAGGGATGGCGACAGCCCCAGCATTTT.